The present TCR beta chain was sequenced within a study of T cell responses to AZD1222 COVID-19 vaccine. A remark on this clone: Antigen: not known.

Whole-study results and caveats: Spike regions recognized by vaccine-associated CD4 TCRs spanned the protein, led by 160-218 and 743-854. Females made up more of the donors, who were largely white British, and clonal diversity may have come out too low.

Generated by immunoSEQ multiplex PCR, the TCRdb table keeps only in-frame clones and is missing some. The data show approximately 130,000 clones, 90% seen once. CDR1 SGDLS and CDR2 YYNGEE come from the germline V gene. The CDR3 covers 15 residues. The V and J ends lost 0 bases and 4 bases respectively, with 10 bases between them. The sequenced sample was peripheral blood, obtained on day 0 of AZD1222 vaccination. The sequence came from an adult in good health. This chain connects TRBV9 to TRBJ1-4; D call uncertain. For the CDR3, the DNA is TGTGCCAGCAGCGTAGAAGGAGGGTTTAATGAAAAACTGTTTTTT. Translation gives CASSVEGGFNEKLFF.